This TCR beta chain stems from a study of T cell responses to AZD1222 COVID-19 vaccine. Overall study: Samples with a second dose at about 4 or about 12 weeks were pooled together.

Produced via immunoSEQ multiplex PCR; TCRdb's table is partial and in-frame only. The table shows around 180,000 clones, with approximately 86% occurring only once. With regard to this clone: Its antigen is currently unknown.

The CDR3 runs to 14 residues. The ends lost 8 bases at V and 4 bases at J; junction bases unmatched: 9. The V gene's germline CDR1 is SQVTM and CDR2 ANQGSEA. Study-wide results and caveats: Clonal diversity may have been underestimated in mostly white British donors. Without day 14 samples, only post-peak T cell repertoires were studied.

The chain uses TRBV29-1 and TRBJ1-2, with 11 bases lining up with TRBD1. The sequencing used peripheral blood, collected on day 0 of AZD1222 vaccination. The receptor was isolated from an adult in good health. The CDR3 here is CSPRTGGVLYGYTF. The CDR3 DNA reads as TGCAGCCCGCGGACAGGGGGCGTTCTCTATGGCTACACCTTC.